This TCR beta chain was recovered during a study of OX40 agonist ivuxolimab in advanced cancers. As to this clone: Its specificity is not known.

The repertoire was sequenced with immunoSEQ multiplex PCR; TCRdb's copy has only in-frame clones and lacks some. The table shows about 120,000 clones, with approximately 90% occurring only once. Germline-derived CDR1 and CDR2 are SGHRS and YFSETQ. The CDR3 spans 14 residues. The V segment lost 5 bases and the J segment 0 bases; nucleotides outside the gene matches: 3. General study points: In the 0.1 to 3.0 mg/kg range, CD4+ and CD8+ blood T cells had expanded clonally by week 6.

Here the sequenced sample was CD4+ or CD8+ T cells sorted from blood, taken in a trial of the OX40 agonist ivuxolimab. The source is an adult with an advanced solid tumor such as melanoma, head and neck, liver or kidney cancer. This rearrangement joins TRBV5-1 to TRBJ1-1, with 8 bases matching TRBD1. The CDR3 here is CASRKQGVNTEAFF. In nucleotides, the CDR3 is TGCGCCAGCAGGAAACAGGGGGTGAACACTGAAGCTTTCTTT.